These 26 T cell receptor beta chains were sequenced from one sample in a study of T cell responses to AZD1222 COVID-19 vaccine. TCRdb keeps only in-frame clones here, not all; method: immunoSEQ multiplex PCR. The sample contains some 130,000 clones, approximately 85% of which appear only once. The input for sequencing was peripheral blood, taken 28 days after the second AZD1222 dose. The source of these receptors is an adult who received the AZD1222 COVID-19 vaccine.

This clone was recorded only once. V and J are TRBV21-1 and TRBJ1-1. TRBV21-1 is listed as a pseudogene. The CDR3 spans 15 residues. In nucleotides, the CDR3 is TGTGCCAGCGGGGGGGACTGCCCTTATGGTACTGAAGCTTTCTTT. This codes for CASGGDCPYGTEAFF.

The chain combines TRBV3-1 (or the pseudogene TRBV3-2) with TRBJ1-5; D gene ambiguous. The CDR3 runs 15 residues. V was cut by 3 bases and J by 5 bases, with 14 bases left in between. Germline V gene lookup returns CDR1 LGHDT and CDR2 YNNKEL (reference sequence). The CDR3 protein is CASSHSGGLHQPQHF. In DNA form, the CDR3 reads TGTGCCAGCAGCCACAGCGGAGGGTTACATCAGCCCCAGCATTTT.

The chain is built from TRBV7-9 and TRBJ2-1; 8 nucleotides line up with TRBD1. The V and J ends lost 4 bases and 4 bases, in that order; junction bases with no gene match: 6. This CDR3 spans 15 amino acids. CDR1 is SEHNR, CDR2 FQNEAQ, per germline (reference sequence). For the CDR3, the DNA is TGTGCCAGCAGCTCAGGGGGCGGGGTGTACAATGAGCAGTTCTTC. Its translation: CASSSGGGVYNEQFF.

The chain is built from TRBV5-1 and TRBJ1-5; 8 bases map to TRBD1. This CDR3 has 14 amino acids. The ends lost 2 bases at V and 6 bases at J; junction bases unmatched: 4. Germline loops: CDR1 SGHRS, CDR2 YFSETQ. This CDR3 is CASSFRTGSQPQHF. CDR3 coding DNA: TGCGCCAGCAGCTTCCGGACAGGGTCTCAGCCCCAGCATTTT.

In its sample, this clone was seen a few times. The chain combines TRBV6-2 or TRBV6-3 with TRBJ2-7; the match to TRBD2 covers 14 bases. V lost 4 bases and J lost 4; bases outside the gene matches: 0. The CDR3 covers 14 residues. Germline V gives CDR1 MNHEY, CDR2 SVGEGT. CDR3 nucleotides: TGTGCCAGCAGTTGGACTAGCGGGAGGTACGAGCAGTACTTC. It yields the protein CASSWTSGRYEQYF.

In the case of this clone: Other nucleotide sequences from this sample produce the same CDR3. The rearrangement uses TRBV4-1 and TRBJ1-4; TRBD1 aligns across 11 bases. The CDR3 contains 15 residues. Germline V lookup: CDR1 MGHRA, CDR2 YSYEKL. The V segment lost 4 bases and the J segment 6 bases; nucleotides outside the gene matches: 4. Here the CDR3 reads CASSPGQGADEKLFF. Here the CDR3 DNA reads TGCGCCAGCAGCCCCGGACAGGGGGCAGATGAAAAACTGTTTTTT.

The V and J genes are TRBV7-2 and TRBJ2-7, with TRBD1 matching 12 bases. This CDR3 has 15 residues. Looked up from germline, CDR1 is SGHTA and CDR2 is FQGNSA. V gave up 5 bases and J gave up 8 bases; unmatched junction bases: 10. The chain's CDR3 is CASSPFPGQGAKQYF. The CDR3 nucleotides read TGTGCCAGCAGCCCATTCCCGGGACAGGGGGCGAAGCAGTACTTC.

V is TRBV12-5 and J is TRBJ1-5; TRBD1 is a possible D gene (6 bases). From germline, CDR1 is LGHNT and CDR2 FRNRAP. V was cut by 1 base and J by 9 bases, with 10 bases left in between. The CDR3 covers 13 residues. CDR3 in amino acids: CASGLEQGVPQHF. CDR3 nucleotide sequence: TGTGCTAGTGGTTTGGAACAGGGCGTGCCCCAGCATTTT.

The J gene is TRBJ2-7, the V gene TRBV28; TRBD2 aligns across 9 bases. V was pared by 3 bases and J by 3 bases, with 6 bases of the junction left unmatched. Germline lookup yields CDR1 MDHEN and CDR2 SYDVKM. This CDR3 comprises 15 residues. The CDR3 sequence: CASSFQGLAFYEQYF. The CDR3 DNA reads TGTGCCAGCAGTTTCCAGGGACTAGCCTTCTACGAGCAGTACTTC.

J is TRBJ2-1 and V is TRBV10-2; D possibly uses TRBD1 or TRBD2 (5 bases each). The CDR3 extends over 16 amino acids. Germline V CDR1 and CDR2: WSHSY, SAAADI. Deletions cut 6 bases from V and 2 bases from J, with 17 bases between. For the CDR3, the DNA is TGCGCCAGCAGGAGGGGAACGGGGAATACCTACAATGAGCAGTTCTTC. Amino acid sequence: CASRRGTGNTYNEQFF.

As DNA, the CDR3 is TGTGCCAGCAGCGTAAGGATCCGGGACAGGGAGCAGTTCTTC. Protein product: CASSVRIRDREQFF. This rearrangement joins TRBV3-1 (or the pseudogene TRBV3-2) to TRBJ2-1, with TRBD1 identical over 8 bases. V lost 5 bases, J lost 10 bases, and 10 bases stayed unmatched. The CDR3 is made up of 14 amino acids. Germline V gene lookup returns CDR1 LGHDT and CDR2 YNNKEL (reference sequence).

The rearrangement uses TRBV19 and TRBJ1-6, with a possible D match to TRBD1 (5 bases). Trimming removed 7 bases from V and 0 bases from J, with 10 bases in between. The CDR3 covers 15 residues. Germline V CDR1 and CDR2: LNHDA, SQIVND (reference sequence). The CDR3 here is CASNPGSSYNSPLHF. CDR3 sequence (DNA): TGTGCCAGTAATCCAGGGAGCTCCTATAATTCACCCCTCCACTTT.

The rearrangement links TRBV29-1 to TRBJ2-7, with 9 bases identical to TRBD1. This CDR3 has 15 amino acids. Losses at the gene ends were 1 base for V and 1 base for J; bases not matched to a gene: 5. Germline CDR1 SQVTM, CDR2 ANQGSEA. The CDR3 DNA reads as TGCAGCGTTGAAGGTGGGGACAGGGCGTCCTACGAGCAGTACTTC. This codes for CSVEGGDRASYEQYF.

This clone was counted once. This sequence joins TRBV2 and TRBJ2-2, with 14 bases aligning to TRBD2. This CDR3 contains 15 residues. J lost 4 bases, V lost 6 bases, and 1 base had no gene match. Germline V CDR1 and CDR2: SNHLY, FYNNEI. CDR3 DNA sequence: TGTGCCAGCAGGGGACTAGCGGGGGCCACCGGGGAGCTGTTTTTT. Protein sequence: CASRGLAGATGELFF.

The chain has TRBV10-3 and TRBJ1-2; D might be TRBD1 (6 bases). The germline V gene encodes CDR1 ENHRY and CDR2 SYGVKD. CDR3 length equals 14 residues. V shed 3 bases and J shed 4 bases, with 12 bases lying between them. The CDR3 DNA follows: TGTGCCATCAGTGAAGGTGGGGGCGGCTATGGCTACACCTTC. Translating gives CAISEGGGGYGYTF.

This chain links TRBV2 with TRBJ1-4; D not resolved. The germline CDR1 and CDR2 sequences are SNHLY and FYNNEI. CDR3 length: 14 residues. The V end was cut by 2 bases, the J end by 0 bases, with 4 bases between. The CDR3 sequence is CASSELPTNEKLFF. The CDR3 DNA follows: TGTGCCAGCAGTGAACTGCCAACTAATGAAAAACTGTTTTTT.

The chain links TRBV30 to TRBJ1-4; D is undetermined. The V and J ends lost 3 bases and 2 bases respectively, with 7 bases between them. CDR1 is GTSNPN, CDR2 SVGIG, per germline (reference sequence). This CDR3 contains 13 residues. The CDR3 region has the DNA TGTGCCTGGAGCCGGATGACTAATGAAAAACTGTTTTTT. This sequence encodes CAWSRMTNEKLFF.

The V call is TRBV2, the J call TRBJ2-3, with D possibly matching TRBD2 (5 bases). From germline, CDR1 is SNHLY and CDR2 FYNNEI. V was pared by 4 bases and J by 0 bases, with 8 bases between. This CDR3 contains 14 residues. The CDR3: CASSGRESTDTQYF. CDR3 coding DNA: TGTGCCAGCAGTGGTCGGGAAAGCACAGATACGCAGTATTTT. Variable domain in full (rest from reference TRBV2 and TRBJ2-3): EPEVTQTPSHQVTQMGQEVILRCVPISNHLYFYWYRQILGQKVEFLVSFYNNEISEKSEIFDDQFSVERPDGSNFTLKIRSTKLEDSAMYFCASSGRESTDTQYFGPGTRLTVL.

The CDR3 bases are TGCAGTGCTAGAGCCTACTATGGCTACACCTTC. Protein: CSARAYYGYTF. The J gene is TRBJ1-2, the V gene TRBV20-1; D not resolved. The germline CDR1 and CDR2 sequences are DFQATT and SNEGSKA (reference sequence). The CDR3 sequence is 11 residues long. V was clipped by 1 base and J by 3 bases, with 3 bases between them.

This chain uses TRBV9 with TRBJ1-5; unclear D gene. This CDR3 comprises 13 residues. The V gene's germline CDR1 is SGDLS and CDR2 YYNGEE. V was pared by 2 bases and J by 9 bases, with 12 bases between. The CDR3 loop reads CASSVGPLMPQHF. DNA of the CDR3: TGTGCCAGCAGCGTGGGCCCCCTAATGCCCCAGCATTTT.

This rearrangement joins TRBV5-6 to TRBJ1-6, with D perhaps matching TRBD1 (5 bases). The CDR3 is 16 residues long. Trimming removed 0 bases from V and 4 bases from J, with 11 bases in between. The germline V gene encodes CDR1 SGHDT and CDR2 YYEEEE. In DNA, the CDR3 is TGTGCCAGCAGCTTGGTAGGGGCTTATTATAATTCACCCCTCCACTTT. Its translation: CASSLVGAYYNSPLHF.

This clone was detected only once. The chain has TRBV18 and TRBJ2-7; no definite D call. The germline V gene has CDR1 KGHSH and CDR2 LQKENI. Trimming removed 1 base at V and 3 bases at J, with 4 bases between. CDR3 length equals 12 residues. The CDR3 here is CASSPQIYEQYF. The CDR3 region has the DNA TGTGCCAGCTCACCACAGATCTACGAGCAGTACTTC.

The chain has TRBV30 and TRBJ1-1; D ambiguous. The V and J ends lost 1 base and 0 bases respectively, with 3 bases between them. Germline CDR1 reads GTSNPN; CDR2 reads SVGIG (reference sequence). This CDR3 contains 12 residues. The CDR3, as DNA: TGTGCCTGGAGTGGATTGAACACTGAAGCTTTCTTT. It specifies CAWSGLNTEAFF.

The rearrangement joins TRBV10-3 to TRBJ2-7; 9 bases are a match to TRBD1. Trimming cost V 10 bases and J 3 bases; bases outside gene matches: 7. The CDR3 extends over 13 amino acids. Germline CDR1 and CDR2: ENHRY and SYGVKD. The chain's CDR3 is CATARGQGYEQYF. The DNA of the CDR3 is TGTGCCACCGCCAGGGGACAGGGCTACGAGCAGTACTTC.

J is TRBJ2-7 and V is TRBV5-1; 7 nucleotides align to TRBD1. Unmatched junction bases numbered 4, after V lost 1 base and J lost 3 bases. The CDR3 consists of 14 residues. CDR1 SGHRS and CDR2 YFSETQ come from the germline V gene. This CDR3 is CASSLSRQGYEQYF. The CDR3 bases are TGCGCCAGCAGCTTGTCGAGACAGGGCTACGAGCAGTACTTC.

This chain links TRBV6-5 with TRBJ2-7; D is tentatively TRBD1 or TRBD2 (6 bases each). The CDR3 spans 16 residues. Trimming stripped 0 bases from V and 2 bases from J, with 14 bases between. CDR1 is MNHEY and CDR2 is SVGAGI in the germline V gene. This CDR3 is CASSYSRGAGAYEQYF. The CDR3, as DNA: TGTGCCAGCAGTTACTCTAGGGGGGCAGGGGCCTACGAGCAGTACTTC.